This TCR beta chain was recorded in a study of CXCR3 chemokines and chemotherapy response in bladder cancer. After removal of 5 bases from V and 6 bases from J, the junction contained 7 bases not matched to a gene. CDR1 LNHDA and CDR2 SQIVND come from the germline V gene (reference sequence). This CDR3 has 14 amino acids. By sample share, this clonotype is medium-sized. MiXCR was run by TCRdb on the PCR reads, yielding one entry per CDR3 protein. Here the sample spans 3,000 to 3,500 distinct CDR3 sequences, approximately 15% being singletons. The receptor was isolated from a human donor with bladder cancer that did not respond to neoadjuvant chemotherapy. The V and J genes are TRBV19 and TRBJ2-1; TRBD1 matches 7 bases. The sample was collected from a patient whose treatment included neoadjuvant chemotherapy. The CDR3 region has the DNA TGTGCCAGTAGTCTTCACAGGGGAAGCAATGAGCAGTTCTTC. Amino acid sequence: CASSLHRGSNEQFF. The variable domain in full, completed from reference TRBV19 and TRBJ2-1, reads DGGITQSPKYLFRKEGQNVTLSCEQNLNHDAMYWYRQDPGQGLRLIYYSQIVNDFQKGDIAEGYSVSREKKESFPLTVTSAQKNPTAFYLCASSLHRGSNEQFFGPGTRLTVL.